Listed below are T cell receptor beta chains from one sample, sequenced in a study of naive and memory T cell subsets. TCRdb itself ran the UMI-ligation and nested PCR reads through MiXCR, one entry per CDR3 protein. The top ten hold about 3% of the sample, which has 90,000 to 120,000 distinct CDR3 sequences, more than 14% seen once. The sample consisted of naive CD8+ T cells from blood. The origin of the receptors is a human donor in good health. Each CDR3 is given without its conserved first and last residue. Fields, in order: D gene, J gene, V gene, CDR3 length, CDR3 protein. The D gene is left open where the match is weak.

>.|TRBJ2-7|TRBV2|14
ASSEALGLAPYEQY
>TRBD2|TRBJ2-7|TRBV12-3/TRBV12-4|12
ASSVGERGIEQY
>TRBD1|TRBJ2-1|TRBV10-3|14
AISEAGTGSLTEQF
>TRBD1|TRBJ1-2|TRBV2|11
ASSDWTGGGYT
>.|TRBJ1-5|TRBV6-5|12
ASSYAGERQPQH
>.|TRBJ2-7|TRBV5-6|10
ASSLKPYEQY
>.|TRBJ2-5|TRBV4-3|14
ASSQDLGLGLETQY
>.|TRBJ2-2|TRBV6-2/TRBV6-3|13
ASSYSSSGTGELF
>TRBD1|TRBJ1-2|TRBV6-2/TRBV6-3|11
ASSGTAVRVYT
>TRBD1|TRBJ2-7|TRBV20-1|12
SASRDSLGSEQY
>TRBD1|TRBJ1-1|TRBV11-1|11
ASSPRQGTEAF
>.|TRBJ1-5|TRBV7-9|12
ASSLGGINQPQH
>.|TRBJ2-1|TRBV29-1|11
SGEGGALNEQF
>.|TRBJ2-6|TRBV7-9|14
ASSLALGVGANVLT
>.|TRBJ2-1|TRBV27|11
ASSLDEYNEQF
>.|TRBJ2-1|TRBV12-3/TRBV12-4|14
ASISRAGADYNEQF
>.|TRBJ1-1|TRBV4-2|15
ASSQGVRVLEVSEAF
>TRBD1|TRBJ2-7|TRBV18|14
ASSPGQALAPYEQY